A selection of T cell receptor beta chains follows, all from one sample in a study of Ad26.COV2.S vaccination and SARS-CoV-2 variants. TCRdb's table, derived via immunoSEQ multiplex PCR, lists solely in-frame clones and lacks some. The sample has more than 150,000 clones, roughly nine tenths seen once; the top ten hold about 5.5%. The specimen comprised peripheral blood, sampled after recovery from COVID-19. These receptors all come from a human donor who had recovered from COVID-19. CDR3s include the opening cysteine and the closing phenylalanine or tryptophan. The D gene is left open where the match is weak. Some rows mark clone size as missing; the rest say once, few, many or name a class of expanded clone.

J | D | V | size | DNA | CDR3
TRBJ1-5 | . | TRBV6-5 | once | TGTGCCAGCAGACCAAGGCGGGATCAGCCCCAGCATTTT | CASRPRRDQPQHF
TRBJ1-1 | . | TRBV20-1 | once | TGCAGTGCACACAGGGCCACTGAAGCTTTCTTT | CSAHRATEAFF
TRBJ2-7 | TRBD2 | TRBV4-1 | . | TGCGCCAGCAGCCCTAGTTTAGGGGAGGGATACGAGCAGTACTTC | CASSPSLGEGYEQYF
TRBJ2-6 | . | TRBV5-4 | . | TGTGCCAGCAGAGATAAGAATGGGGCCAACGTCCTGACTTTC | CASRDKNGANVLTF
TRBJ2-7 | . | TRBV13 | . | TGTGCCAGCAGCTCAACCCCGGGGAACGAGCAGTACTTC | CASSSTPGNEQYF
TRBJ2-3 | . | TRBV3-1/TRBV3-2 | . | TGTGCCAGCAGTCTAGGGGGGAGAACAGATACGCAGTATTTT | CASSLGGRTDTQYF
TRBJ2-7 | . | TRBV6-5 | . | TGTGCCAGCAGTTTGAAGGACGAGCAGTACTTC | CASSLKDEQYF
TRBJ2-5 | . | TRBV6-5 | . | TGTGCCAGCAGGTCCCAGGGCAGCCAAGAGACCCAGTACTTC | CASRSQGSQETQYF
TRBJ2-2 | TRBD2 | TRBV9 | once | TGTGCCAGCAGCCCGGGACTAGTATACACCGGGGAGCTGTTTTTT | CASSPGLVYTGELFF
TRBJ2-1 | . | TRBV2 | once | TGTGCCAGCATCCGGGGGTCAGGTTGGGGCGCCTACAATGAGCAGTTCTTC | CASIRGSGWGAYNEQFF
TRBJ2-5 | . | TRBV7-7 | . | TGTGCTAGCAGCTCCGACGCGTTAGAGACCCAGTACTTC | CASSSDALETQYF
TRBJ2-7 | TRBD1 | TRBV6-2/TRBV6-3 | . | TGTGCCAGCAGTCGCTGGGGACAGGTACGTCTCGAGCAGTACTTC | CASSRWGQVRLEQYF
TRBJ2-3 | TRBD2 | TRBV7-9 | . | TGTGCCAGCAGCGTCGGGGGACTAGCGATAGATACGCAGTATTTT | CASSVGGLAIDTQYF
TRBJ2-7 | TRBD1 | TRBV12-3/TRBV12-4 | . | TGTGCCAGCAGTTTGACAGGGGTCCACGAGCAGTACTTC | CASSLTGVHEQYF
TRBJ2-6 | . | TRBV5-6 | . | TGTGCCAGCAGCTTGTTGGTACCTGTCTCTGGGGCCAACGTCCTGACTTTC | CASSLLVPVSGANVLTF
TRBJ1-2 | TRBD1 | TRBV5-4 | . | TGTGCCAGCAGCCGAACAGGGGGAAACTATGGCTACACCTTC | CASSRTGGNYGYTF
TRBJ2-2 | . | TRBV6-5 | few | TGTGCCAGCAGTACAGGGCGACCCGGGGAGCTGTTTTTT | CASSTGRPGELFF
TRBJ2-5 | . | TRBV6-5 | . | TGTGCCAGCAGTTACTCTGGGGGGTTGGAGACCCAGTACTTC | CASSYSGGLETQYF
TRBJ2-4 | . | TRBV28 | . | TGTGCCAGCCTTGGCCTGGGGGACAAGGACGACATTCAGTACTTC | CASLGLGDKDDIQYF
TRBJ2-1 | TRBD2 | TRBV7-2 | . | TGTGCCAGCAGCTTAGGAACTAGCGGGGGCAATGAGCAGTTCTTC | CASSLGTSGGNEQFF
TRBJ1-1 | . | TRBV28 | . | TGTGCCAGCACCCGTGTGGGCACTGAAGCTTTCTTT | CASTRVGTEAFF
TRBJ1-2 | . | TRBV5-1 | . | TGCGCCAGCAGCTTGGGGCAGGGTAACTATGGCTACACCTTC | CASSLGQGNYGYTF
TRBJ1-3 | . | TRBV7-8 | . | TGTGCCAGCAGCTCCCTACAGCTGAGCTCTGGAAACACCATATATTTT | CASSSLQLSSGNTIYF
TRBJ2-1 | . | TRBV4-1 | . | TGCGCCACCCGGGACCCTTCCTACAATGAGCAGTTCTTC | CATRDPSYNEQFF
TRBJ1-2 | TRBD1 | TRBV30 | . | TGTGCCTGGAGACAGGGGGCGCGTGGCTACACCTTC | CAWRQGARGYTF
TRBJ1-4 | TRBD1 | TRBV7-9 | . | TGTGCCAGCAGCTTGGTAACCGGGACAGGGGGTGAAAAACTGTTTTTT | CASSLVTGTGGEKLFF
TRBJ1-4 | TRBD1 | TRBV19 | once | TGTGCCAGTAGTATAGGGGGGACAGCACCAACTAATGAAAAACTGTTTTTT | CASSIGGTAPTNEKLFF
TRBJ2-1 | TRBD1 | TRBV2 | . | TGTGCCAGCAGTTATACTGACAGGGTGGGTCAGTTCTTC | CASSYTDRVGQFF
TRBJ2-4 | TRBD1 | TRBV5-5 | . | TGTGCCAGCAGCTTGATTTGCGACAGGGGGCCGGAAAACATTCAGTACTTC | CASSLICDRGPENIQYF
TRBJ1-5 | TRBD1 | TRBV10-3 | . | TGTGCCATCAGTTCGGACAAGCAGGGGGATCAGCCCCAGCATTTT | CAISSDKQGDQPQHF
TRBJ1-2 | TRBD1 | TRBV5-1 | . | TGCGCCAGCAGCTTGATCCGGGACAGGTTAGATGGCTACACCTTC | CASSLIRDRLDGYTF
TRBJ2-2 | . | TRBV10-2 | . | TGCGCCAGCAGTGTAAACAGAATGGCCGGGGAGCTGTTTTTT | CASSVNRMAGELFF
TRBJ1-5 | . | TRBV6-5 | . | TGTGCCAGCAGTCCCTATACAGATAGCAATCAGCCCCAGCATTTT | CASSPYTDSNQPQHF
TRBJ1-2 | . | TRBV5-1 | . | TGCGCCAGCAGCTTGGAATGGAGGTCTAACTATGGCTACACCTTC | CASSLEWRSNYGYTF
TRBJ2-7 | TRBD1 | TRBV6-6 | once | TGTGCCAGCGGCACCGGGACAGGGAGGAGCGAGCAGTACTTC | CASGTGTGRSEQYF
TRBJ1-5 | . | TRBV30 | . | TGTGCCTGGAGTTTGCCTCCGGCGAATCAGCCCCAGCATTTT | CAWSLPPANQPQHF
TRBJ2-3 | . | TRBV9 | . | TGTGCCAGCAGCGTTGCGGTTAGCACAGATACGCAGTATTTT | CASSVAVSTDTQYF
TRBJ2-7 | TRBD1 | TRBV7-8 | once | TGTGCCAGCAGCTTGCAACAGGGGACATTCTACGAGCAGTACTTC | CASSLQQGTFYEQYF
TRBJ2-1 | . | TRBV7-2 | . | TGTGCCAGCAGCTTATCAACTAGCTCCTACAATGAGCAGTTCTTC | CASSLSTSSYNEQFF
TRBJ1-2 | TRBD1 | TRBV27 | . | TGTGCCAGCAGTTTGGGGGCCCCACAGGGGGCGGACCGTGGCTACACCTTC | CASSLGAPQGADRGYTF
TRBJ2-5 | . | TRBV9 | . | TGTGCCAGCAGCGTAGATTCAGGACAAGAGACCCAGTACTTC | CASSVDSGQETQYF
TRBJ2-2 | . | TRBV7-2 | . | TGTGCCAGCAGCCCTAATCTATCGAACACCGGGGAGCTGTTTTTT | CASSPNLSNTGELFF
TRBJ2-7 | TRBD1 | TRBV27 | . | TGTGCCAGCACGCGCCGGACAGGGGGACTCCGTACTTACTACGAGCAGTACTTC | CASTRRTGGLRTYYEQYF
TRBJ2-7 | . | TRBV21-1 | . | TGTGCCAGCACCTTGCCTACTAGCGGGAGTTCGCACGAGCAGTACTTC | CASTLPTSGSSHEQYF